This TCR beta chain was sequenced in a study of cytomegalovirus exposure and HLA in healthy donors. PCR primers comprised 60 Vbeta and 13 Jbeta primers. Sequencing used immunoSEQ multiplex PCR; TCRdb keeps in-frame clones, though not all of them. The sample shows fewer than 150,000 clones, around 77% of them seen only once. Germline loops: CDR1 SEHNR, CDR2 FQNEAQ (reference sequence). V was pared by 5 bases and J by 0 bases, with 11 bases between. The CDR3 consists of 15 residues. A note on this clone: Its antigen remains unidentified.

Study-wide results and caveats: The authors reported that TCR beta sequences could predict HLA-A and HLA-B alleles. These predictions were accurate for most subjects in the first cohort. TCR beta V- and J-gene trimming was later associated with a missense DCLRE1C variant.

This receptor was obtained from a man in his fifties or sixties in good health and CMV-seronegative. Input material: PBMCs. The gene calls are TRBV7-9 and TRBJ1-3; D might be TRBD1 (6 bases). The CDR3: CASSPQGTSGNTIYF. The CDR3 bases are TGTGCCAGCAGCCCTCAGGGGACCTCTGGAAACACCATATATTTT.